These 3 T cell receptor beta chains were sequenced from one sample in a study of spatial heterogeneity in lung cancer. TCRdb ran MiXCR on the 5' RACE reads and lists one entry per CDR3 protein. Here the sample spans about 70,000 distinct CDR3 sequences, around 9.3% being singletons. This sample's time point: blood at routine non-recurrence follow-up after resection. This material consisted of PBMCs, taken at follow-up. These receptor sequences come from a female donor with early-stage non-small cell lung cancer.

On this clonotype itself: A much larger clone sits a single nucleotide away, making a read error possible. The CDR3 sequence: CASSSGLVGAEQFF. The CDR3 nucleotides are TGTGCCAGCAGCTCCGGACTAGTGGGAGCTGAGCAGTTCTTC. The V gene is TRBV7-3, the J gene TRBJ2-1; 7 nucleotides align to TRBD2. The CDR3 covers 14 residues. CDR1 is SGHTA, CDR2 FQGTGA, per germline. V gave up 4 bases and J gave up 9 bases; unmatched junction bases: 9.

The genes are TRBV7-9 and TRBJ2-2; 7 bases fit TRBD1. The V gene's germline CDR1 is SEHNR and CDR2 FQNEAQ (reference sequence). This CDR3 has 14 residues. Trimming at V came to 5 bases and at J to 6 bases, leaving 6 bases not matched to a gene. CDR3: CASSRQGTPGELFF. Written as DNA, the CDR3 is TGTGCCAGCAGCCGACAGGGTACCCCCGGGGAGCTGTTTTTT. The full variable domain, its missing parts supplied by reference TRBV7-9 and TRBJ2-2, is DTGVSQNPRHKITKRGQNVTFRCDPISEHNRLYWYRQTLGQGPEFLTYFQNEAQLEKSRLLSDRFSAERPKGSFSTLEIQRTEQGDSAMYLCASSRQGTPGELFFGEGSRLTVL.

This clonotype was counted at least ten times. The chain uses TRBV7-9 and TRBJ2-1; 7 positions match TRBD2. Germline trimming cut 4 bases from V and 3 bases from J; bases unmatched to any gene: 9. The germline CDR1 and CDR2 sequences are SEHNR and FQNEAQ (reference sequence). This CDR3 region has 16 residues. For the CDR3, the DNA is TGTGCCAGCAGCTCCCTGGGAGCGGGGTTCTACAATGAGCAGTTCTTC. Translation gives CASSSLGAGFYNEQFF.